Sequencing of this T cell receptor beta chain was carried out in a study of control samples from healthy donors and cancer patients. V was shortened by 5 bases and J by 8 bases, with 13 bases between the two germline ends. CDR1 ENHRY and CDR2 SYGVKD come from the germline V gene. CDR3 length: 14 amino acids. Clones were sequenced by immunoSEQ multiplex PCR, and TCRdb holds only the in-frame ones, with some missing. The sample contains 100,000 to 150,000 clones, 90% of which appear only once. The sequence was collected from a man aged 40-55 years in good health. The V call is TRBV10-3, the J call TRBJ1-6, with D possibly TRBD1 on 6 matching bases. The source material was blood. The CDR3 region has the DNA TGTGCCATCAGTACCCAGGGGAGGGATTCACCCCTCCACTTT. This sequence encodes CAISTQGRDSPLHF.